One sample yielded the 26 T cell receptor beta chains listed below, sequenced in a study of cytomegalovirus exposure and HLA in healthy donors. The PCR had 60 Vbeta and 13 Jbeta primers. Assay used: immunoSEQ multiplex PCR; TCRdb lists only in-frame clones, some missing. The sample carries 120,000 or so clones, over 60% recorded once. Sequencing was performed on PBMCs. The receptors stem from a woman between 35 and 50 years old in good health and CMV-seropositive.

This sequence joins TRBV5-1 and TRBJ2-1; 13 bases fit TRBD2. The V segment lost 4 bases and the J segment 5 bases; nucleotides outside the gene matches: 3. Germline loops: CDR1 SGHRS, CDR2 YFSETQ. This CDR3 contains 15 residues. CDR3 sequence: CASSKGTSGNNEQFF. DNA for the CDR3: TGCGCCAGCAGCAAAGGGACTAGCGGGAACAATGAGCAGTTCTTC.

With respect to this clone: One end of the junction is discordant with germline, which a read error may explain. This chain joins TRBV4-2 and TRBJ2-1; 8 bases are shared with TRBD2. CDR1 is LGHNA, CDR2 YNFKEQ, per germline. CDR3 length equals 15 residues. The CDR3 DNA sequence: TGTGCCAGCAGCTTGGATAGCGGGGCTATCAATGGGCAGTTCTTC. Encoded protein: CASSLDSGAINGQFF.

The chain combines TRBV7-9 with TRBJ1-4, with TRBD1 identical over 7 bases. The CDR3 consists of 14 residues. V lost 5 bases to trimming and J lost 4 bases; unmatched junction nucleotides: 4. CDR1 is SEHNR, CDR2 FQNEAQ, per germline (reference sequence). The CDR3 region has the DNA TGTGCCAGCAGCGCTGGACAGGATAATGAAAAACTGTTTTTT. Protein: CASSAGQDNEKLFF.

This clone occurred once. V is TRBV6-1 and J is TRBJ2-1; D is perhaps TRBD2 (5 bases). Trimming took off 7 bases at V and 9 bases at J, with 16 bases between the two ends. This CDR3 is built from 13 residues. Germline CDR1 is MNHNS and CDR2 is SASEGT. The CDR3 nucleotides are TGTGCCAGCACGCGGCCCCCGGGGAGTGAGCAGTTCTTC. Its protein is CASTRPPGSEQFF.

V and J are TRBV27 and TRBJ2-7; 8 positions agree with TRBD2. J was trimmed by 3 bases and V by 8 bases; bases with no gene match: 6. CDR3 length equals 13 residues. Germline CDR1 is MNHEY and CDR2 is SMNVEV (reference sequence). The CDR3 loop is CASGPSGGYEQYF. The DNA of the CDR3 is TGTGCCAGCGGCCCGAGCGGGGGCTACGAGCAGTACTTC.

V usage is TRBV11-2 and J usage is TRBJ2-3; TRBD2 matches 10 bases. CDR1 and CDR2 from the germline V gene are SGHAT and FQNNGV. The CDR3 is 16 amino acids. V lost 4 bases, J lost 4 bases, and 8 bases stayed unmatched. CDR3 sequence: CASSSRLAGGADTQYF. The CDR3 coding sequence is TGTGCCAGCAGCTCCCGACTAGCGGGTGGGGCAGATACGCAGTATTTT.

The rearrangement joins TRBV6-5 to TRBJ2-7; TRBD1 matches 9 bases. Trimming removed 2 bases from V and 7 bases from J; junction bases left unmatched: 9. The CDR3 length is 15 residues. Germline V gives CDR1 MNHEY, CDR2 SVGAGI. CDR3 sequence (DNA): TGTGCCAGCAGTTACGGGGACAGGGTTTCGGGAGAGCAGTACTTC. Its protein product is CASSYGDRVSGEQYF.

The V gene is TRBV7-3, the J gene TRBJ1-6; 7 nucleotides line up with TRBD1. The CDR3 loop spans 16 amino acids. The germline V gene encodes CDR1 SGHTA and CDR2 FQGTGA. Trimming at V came to 2 bases and at J to 6 bases, leaving 7 bases not matched to a gene. This CDR3 reads CASSLGPTGTNSPLHF. CDR3 DNA sequence: TGTGCCAGCAGCTTAGGCCCGACAGGGACTAATTCACCCCTCCACTTT.

The rearrangement links TRBV27 to TRBJ2-2; D is ambiguous. The length of the CDR3 is 15 residues. V was shortened by 6 bases and J by 0 bases, with 11 bases between the two germline ends. Germline assignment: CDR1 MNHEY and CDR2 SMNVEV (reference sequence). CDR3 sequence: CASSRTATNTGELFF. Here the CDR3 DNA reads TGTGCCAGCAGCCGAACAGCTACGAACACCGGGGAGCTGTTTTTT.

This clone was counted only a few times. The rearrangement joins TRBV27 to TRBJ2-7; 14 bases fit TRBD2. Germline CDR1 MNHEY, CDR2 SMNVEV (reference sequence). The CDR3 loop spans 16 amino acids. The J segment lost 4 bases and the V segment lost 4 bases, leaving 6 bases of the junction unmatched. CDR3 amino acids: CASSSGLAGVWYEQYF. CDR3 nucleotides: TGTGCCAGCAGTTCGGGACTAGCGGGAGTCTGGTACGAGCAGTACTTC.

DNA for the CDR3: TGTGCCAGCAGTGAAACGACAGGGTTCTATGGCTACACCTTC. Translated, it gives CASSETTGFYGYTF. The rearrangement uses TRBV6-1 and TRBJ1-2; 7 nucleotides agree with TRBD1. CDR1 is MNHNS and CDR2 is SASEGT in the germline V gene. J was trimmed by 4 bases and V by 2 bases; bases with no gene match: 4. The CDR3 length is 14 residues.

The rearrangement links TRBV7-9 to TRBJ2-1, with TRBD2 identical over 10 bases. This CDR3 has 13 amino acids. J lost 9 bases, V lost 4 bases, and 3 bases had no gene match. Germline V gene lookup returns CDR1 SEHNR and CDR2 FQNEAQ (reference sequence). The CDR3: CASSSLAGVEQFF. The CDR3, as DNA: TGTGCCAGCAGCTCGCTAGCGGGAGTTGAGCAGTTCTTC.

V gene TRBV6-6 combines with J gene TRBJ2-5, with a weak D call TRBD2 (5 bases). V gave up 10 bases and J gave up 5 bases, with 17 bases separating them. CDR1 and CDR2 (germline): MNHNY, SVGAGI (reference sequence). CDR3 length equals 13 residues. The DNA of the CDR3 is TGTGCCACCACCCCTAGTGGAGGTGAGACCCAGTACTTC. Residues: CATTPSGGETQYF.

This clone was observed a handful of times. The gene calls are TRBV7-9 and TRBJ1-2; D remains unclear. CDR1 is SEHNR, CDR2 FQNEAQ, per germline (reference sequence). Between the trimmed V and J ends, which lost 1 base and 0 bases, there was a span of 9 bases. The CDR3 length is 15 residues. DNA of the CDR3: TGTGCCAGCAGCTTAGGTGCAGGTTCTAACTATGGCTACACCTTC. This codes for CASSLGAGSNYGYTF.

V gene TRBV2 combines with J gene TRBJ2-3; D might be TRBD2 (5 bases). Between the trimmed V and J ends, which lost 6 bases and 1 base, there was a span of 17 bases. Germline-derived CDR1 and CDR2 are SNHLY and FYNNEI. The length of the CDR3 is 16 residues. The DNA for the CDR3 is TGTGCCAGCAGGGGCAGGCGGGCCGGGGGCACAGATACGCAGTATTTT. Amino acids: CASRGRRAGGTDTQYF.

V and J are TRBV7-9 and TRBJ2-5; the D gene is possibly TRBD2 (5 bases). The end of the DNA aligns better with TRBJ2-7, so the J call may be wrong. The CDR3 totals 14 residues. The germline V gene has CDR1 SEHNR and CDR2 FQNEAQ (reference sequence). In DNA form, the CDR3 reads TGTGCCAGCAGCTTAGATGCGGGTCTCAACGAGCAGTACTTC. It yields the protein CASSLDAGLNEQYF.

The genes are TRBV6-1 and TRBJ2-5, with D possibly matching TRBD2 (6 bases). The germline V and J ends were trimmed by 4 bases and 4 bases, with 13 bases remaining between them. This CDR3 spans 14 amino acids. The germline gives CDR1 MNHNS, CDR2 SASEGT. The CDR3 sequence: CASSVDGRGETQYF. The DNA of the CDR3 is TGTGCCAGCAGTGTCGACGGGAGAGGAGAGACCCAGTACTTC.

J is TRBJ2-5 and V is TRBV10-3; 7 nucleotides match TRBD1. J lost 1 base, V lost 0 bases, and 2 bases had no gene match. CDR3 length equals 15 residues. Germline V gene sequence: CDR1 ENHRY, CDR2 SYGVKD. CDR3 sequence reads: CAISESDRFQETQYF. The CDR3 DNA reads TGTGCCATCAGTGAGTCGGACAGGTTCCAAGAGACCCAGTACTTC.

The V call is TRBV9, the J call TRBJ1-2; TRBD1 aligns across 7 bases. Trimming took 3 bases from V and 2 from J; bases not matched to a gene: 7. The CDR3 runs to 15 residues. CDR1 is SGDLS, CDR2 YYNGEE, per germline. CDR3 DNA: TGTGCCAGCAGCGGATGGGGACAGAACAACTATGGCTACACCTTC. Translation gives CASSGWGQNNYGYTF.

This clone was picked up a small number of times. This rearrangement joins TRBV11-2 to TRBJ2-3, with 7 bases matching TRBD2. Germline-derived CDR1 and CDR2 are SGHAT and FQNNGV. The CDR3 loop spans 14 amino acids. J gave up 4 bases and V 1 base, and 2 bases lay outside the gene matches. CDR3 sequence (DNA): TGTGCCAGCAGCTTAGGCCTAGCGGCAGATACGCAGTATTTT. It translates to CASSLGLAADTQYF.

The chain employs TRBV4-3 and TRBJ1-2, with D maybe TRBD1 (6 bases). Per the germline V gene, CDR1 is LGHNA and CDR2 is YSLEER. The CDR3 is 15 amino acids. The V gene lost 4 bases and the J gene lost 4 bases, with 16 bases spanning the gap. Here the CDR3 reads CASSPDRTSGYGYTF. CDR3 coding DNA: TGCGCCAGCAGCCCTGACAGGACTTCTGGCTATGGCTACACCTTC.

As concerns this clone: Germline is not matched at one junction end, which may reflect a read error. The chain employs TRBV14 and TRBJ2-1, with D maybe TRBD2 (6 bases). The V gene's germline CDR1 is SGHDN and CDR2 FVKESK. CDR3 length: 12 amino acids. Written as DNA, the CDR3 is TGTGCCAGCAGCCAAGGGGGGGTCCGAATCCTCTTC. Encoded protein: CASSQGGVRILF.

The V call is TRBV7-3, the J call TRBJ2-1; D is undetermined. Germline V gene data show CDR1 as SGHTA and CDR2 as FQGTGA. Trimming pared 5 bases from V and 7 bases from J, leaving 15 bases between. CDR3 length equals 14 residues. CDR3 nucleotide sequence: TGTGCCAGCAGCCCTACGGGTAGGCGGAATGAGCAGTTCTTC. This translates into CASSPTGRRNEQFF.

The chain is built from TRBV18 and TRBJ2-3; possible D gene TRBD1, 5 bases. From germline, CDR1 is KGHSH and CDR2 LQKENI. V was pared by 2 bases and J by 3 bases, with 6 bases between. The CDR3 length is 13 residues. CDR3 loop: CASSPSGTDTQYF. DNA of the CDR3: TGTGCCAGCTCACCATCAGGGACAGATACGCAGTATTTT. The variable domain in full, with the rest retrieved from reference TRBV18 and TRBJ2-3, is NAGVMQNPRHLVRRRGQEARLRCSPMKGHSHVYWYRQLPEEGLKFMVYLQKENIIDESGMPKERFSAEFPKEGPSILRIQQVVRGDSAAYFCASSPSGTDTQYFGPGTRLTVL.

The rearrangement links TRBV7-2 to TRBJ1-1, with 7 positions matching TRBD1. This CDR3 region has 14 residues. From germline, CDR1 is SGHTA and CDR2 FQGNSA. J gave up 4 bases and V 5 bases, and 7 bases lay outside the gene matches. The CDR3 spells CASSTPTGFTEAFF. The DNA of the CDR3 is TGTGCCAGCAGCACGCCGACAGGGTTCACTGAAGCTTTCTTT.

To note about this clone: Germline is not matched at one junction end, which may reflect a read error. The chain carries TRBV7-2 and TRBJ2-7; possibly TRBD2 for D (6 bases). The CDR3 length is 15 residues. Germline V gene data show CDR1 as SGHTA and CDR2 as FQGNSA. The DNA for the CDR3 is TGTGCCAGCAGCCTAGCCGGGAGCTCCCTCTACGAGCAGTACTTC. Translated: CASSLAGSSLYEQYF.